This T cell receptor beta chain stems from a study of blood T cells in healthy people across ages. In terms of origin and age, donors were healthy Caucasian individuals from Russia aged about 6 to 90. Isolation yielded PBMCs, at least 7 million per sample, in every case. Germline V CDR1 and CDR2: SNHLY, FYNNEI. The CDR3 loop spans 15 amino acids. It was with a sample-barcoded 5' primer and a J-beta primer mix that a second PCR of roughly 6 to 11 cycles was run. Sequencing of every sample gave 3 million or more CDR3-containing paired-end reads. TCRdb processed the 5' RACE reads anew with MiXCR; each CDR3 protein has one entry. The sample lists about 970,000 distinct CDR3 sequences; roughly half were seen once.

V and J are TRBV2 and TRBJ2-7; 7 bases are a match to TRBD1. The J call may be in error: the DNA end matches TRBJ2-5 better. Sequencing was carried out using blood. The TCR was taken from an older woman in good health. The DNA for the CDR3 is TGTGCCAGCAGTGAAGCGGGGACAGCAAAAGAGACCCAGTACTTC. This translates into CASSEAGTAKETQYF.